A selection of T cell receptor beta chains follows, all from one sample in a study of blood T cells in healthy people across ages. Each CDR3 protein gets one entry after TCRdb re-called the 5' RACE reads with MiXCR. This sample carries approximately 960,000 distinct CDR3 sequences, roughly 29% of them seen once, and the ten largest clones take 10%. These same data were also listed under a study on T cells of mothers and their children.

Sequenced input: blood. These receptors came from a middle-aged woman in good health. Each CDR3 is given without its conserved first and last residue. Each record gives: V gene, clone size, CDR3 protein. Some rows mark clone size as missing; the rest say once, few, many or name a class of expanded clone.

v_call: TRBV29-1; clone_size: many; cdr3_aa: SGQRDSSGYT
v_call: TRBV10-3; clone_size: -; cdr3_aa: AISESSGRGAAMETQY
v_call: TRBV20-1; clone_size: few; cdr3_aa: SVSGRKENEQF
v_call: TRBV7-3; clone_size: -; cdr3_aa: ASSLSGGQENQY
v_call: TRBV5-1; clone_size: many; cdr3_aa: ASSSGGGTDTQY
v_call: TRBV5-1; clone_size: few; cdr3_aa: ASSPLGTGINNEQF
v_call: TRBV27; clone_size: -; cdr3_aa: ASSSPRAGGYNEQY
v_call: TRBV20-1; clone_size: -; cdr3_aa: SARRRPGTDTQY
v_call: TRBV9; clone_size: -; cdr3_aa: ASSPGQVYNSPLH
v_call: TRBV27; clone_size: -; cdr3_aa: ASAVLSNYGYT
v_call: TRBV9; clone_size: -; cdr3_aa: ASSGPVTSGGAAVQF
v_call: TRBV20-1; clone_size: many; cdr3_aa: SAKGTPTNYGYT
v_call: TRBV28; clone_size: -; cdr3_aa: ASTPGRDEQY
v_call: TRBV4-1; clone_size: few; cdr3_aa: ASSQDGEQVNQPQH
v_call: TRBV24-1; clone_size: -; cdr3_aa: ATGGGFVFGKDTQY
v_call: TRBV18; clone_size: -; cdr3_aa: ASSPEWGNGYT
v_call: TRBV6-5; clone_size: -; cdr3_aa: ASSYSIYFARPNSAEQY
v_call: TRBV12-3/TRBV12-4; clone_size: many; cdr3_aa: ASRRDTLQYGYT
v_call: TRBV19; clone_size: -; cdr3_aa: ASSTGGTMGTGELF
v_call: TRBV6-1; clone_size: many; cdr3_aa: ASSGYPGQGDYEQY
v_call: TRBV20-1; clone_size: many; cdr3_aa: SAWDNEQF
v_call: TRBV3-1; clone_size: -; cdr3_aa: ASSQAIGTSTDTQY
v_call: TRBV5-1; clone_size: many; cdr3_aa: ASSLDTNTEAF
v_call: TRBV20-1; clone_size: many; cdr3_aa: SARDKSTGGIVRETQY
v_call: TRBV20-1; clone_size: many; cdr3_aa: SADRTSGYTDTQY
v_call: TRBV29-1; clone_size: many; cdr3_aa: SAGGVYEQY
v_call: TRBV7-2; clone_size: few; cdr3_aa: ASSLDQGGGLLYEQY
v_call: TRBV7-8; clone_size: -; cdr3_aa: ASSLESPKSSYNSPLH
v_call: TRBV6-1; clone_size: -; cdr3_aa: ASMGHYNEQF
v_call: TRBV12-3/TRBV12-4; clone_size: many; cdr3_aa: ASSFSGGTQY
v_call: TRBV7-9; clone_size: -; cdr3_aa: ASSPRPPYGVHEQY
v_call: TRBV7-9; clone_size: -; cdr3_aa: ANSYPPWGQKGRYEQY
v_call: TRBV28; clone_size: medium-sized; cdr3_aa: ASSLTGTGNYEQY
v_call: TRBV4-3; clone_size: -; cdr3_aa: AGSSGDIDEQY
v_call: TRBV5-1; clone_size: many; cdr3_aa: ASSQTGTGAYEQY